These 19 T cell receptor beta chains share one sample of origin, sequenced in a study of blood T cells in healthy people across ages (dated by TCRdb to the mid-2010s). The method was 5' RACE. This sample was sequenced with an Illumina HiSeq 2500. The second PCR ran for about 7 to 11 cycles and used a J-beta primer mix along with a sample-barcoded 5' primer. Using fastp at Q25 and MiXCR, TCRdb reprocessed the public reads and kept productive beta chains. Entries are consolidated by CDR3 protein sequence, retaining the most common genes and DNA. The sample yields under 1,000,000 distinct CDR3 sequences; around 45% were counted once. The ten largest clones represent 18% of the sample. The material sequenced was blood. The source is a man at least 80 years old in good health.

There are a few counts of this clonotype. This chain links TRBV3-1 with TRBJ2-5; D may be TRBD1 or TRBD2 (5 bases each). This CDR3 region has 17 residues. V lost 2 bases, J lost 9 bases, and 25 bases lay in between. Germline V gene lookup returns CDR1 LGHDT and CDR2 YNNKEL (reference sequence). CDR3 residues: CASSQSLRDHGPRAQYF. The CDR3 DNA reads TGTGCCAGCAGCCAAAGCCTCCGGGACCACGGGCCGAGGGCCCAGTACTTC.

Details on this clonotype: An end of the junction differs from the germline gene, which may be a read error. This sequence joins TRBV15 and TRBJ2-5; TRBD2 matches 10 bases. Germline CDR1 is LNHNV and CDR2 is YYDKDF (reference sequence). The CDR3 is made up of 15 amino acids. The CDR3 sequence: CATSGGLAGVETQYF. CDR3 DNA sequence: TGTGCCACCAGCGGAGGGCTAGCGGGAGTAGAGACCCAGTATTTC.

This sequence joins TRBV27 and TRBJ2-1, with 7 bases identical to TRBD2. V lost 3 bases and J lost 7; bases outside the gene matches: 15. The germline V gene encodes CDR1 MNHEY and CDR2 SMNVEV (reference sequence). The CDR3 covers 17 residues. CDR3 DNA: TGTGCCAGCAGTTTGGGAGGTGGGAGGGGCGGGTGGAATGAGCAGTTCTTC. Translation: CASSLGGGRGGWNEQFF.

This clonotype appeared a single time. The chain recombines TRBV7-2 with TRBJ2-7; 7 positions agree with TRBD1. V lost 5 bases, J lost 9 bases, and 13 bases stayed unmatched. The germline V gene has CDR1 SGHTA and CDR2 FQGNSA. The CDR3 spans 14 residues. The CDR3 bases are TGTGCCAGCAGCCCGGGCCAGACAGGGCTCGGGCAGTACTTC. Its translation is CASSPGQTGLGQYF.

The CDR3 spells CASSLGGSGLPADTQYF. The CDR3 coding sequence is TGCGCCAGCAGCCTGGGGGGCTCGGGGCTTCCCGCAGATACGCAGTATTTT. The chain couples TRBV5-1 to TRBJ2-3; D possibly uses TRBD1 or TRBD2 (6 bases each). CDR1 is SGHRS, CDR2 YFSETQ, per germline. Between the trimmed V and J ends, which lost 4 bases and 4 bases, there was a span of 22 bases. The CDR3 runs to 17 residues.

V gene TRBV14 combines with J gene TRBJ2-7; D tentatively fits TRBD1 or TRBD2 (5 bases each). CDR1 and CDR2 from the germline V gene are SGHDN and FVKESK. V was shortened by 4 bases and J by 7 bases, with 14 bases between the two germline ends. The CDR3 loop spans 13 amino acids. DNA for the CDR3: TGTGCCAGCAGCCCGGGACCCTACAATGAGCAGTACTTC. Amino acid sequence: CASSPGPYNEQYF.

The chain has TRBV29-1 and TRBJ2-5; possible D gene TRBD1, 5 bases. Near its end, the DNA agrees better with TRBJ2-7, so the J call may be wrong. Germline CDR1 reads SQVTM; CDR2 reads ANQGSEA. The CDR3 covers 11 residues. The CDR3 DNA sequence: TGCAGCGTTGCTGGGGCTAACGAGCAGTACTTC. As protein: CSVAGANEQYF.

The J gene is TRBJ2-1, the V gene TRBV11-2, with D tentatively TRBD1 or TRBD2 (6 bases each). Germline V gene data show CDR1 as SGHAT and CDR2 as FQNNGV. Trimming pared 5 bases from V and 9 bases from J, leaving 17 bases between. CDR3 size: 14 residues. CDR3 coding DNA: TGTGCCAGCAGCCAGAATACGGGGGCGGGTGAGCAGTTCTTC. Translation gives CASSQNTGAGEQFF.

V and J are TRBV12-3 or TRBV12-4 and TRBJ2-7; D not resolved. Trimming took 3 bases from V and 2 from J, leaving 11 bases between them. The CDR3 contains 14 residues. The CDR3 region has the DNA TGTGCCAGCAGTTTCGGGCAGTTAACCTACGAGCAGTACTTC. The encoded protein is CASSFGQLTYEQYF.

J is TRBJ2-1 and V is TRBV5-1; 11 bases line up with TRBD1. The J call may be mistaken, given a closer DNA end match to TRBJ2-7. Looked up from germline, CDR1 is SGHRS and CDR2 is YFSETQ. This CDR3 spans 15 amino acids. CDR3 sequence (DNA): TGCGCCAGCAGCCTGGGGGGACAGGGGGACTACGAGCAGTACTTC. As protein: CASSLGGQGDYEQYF.

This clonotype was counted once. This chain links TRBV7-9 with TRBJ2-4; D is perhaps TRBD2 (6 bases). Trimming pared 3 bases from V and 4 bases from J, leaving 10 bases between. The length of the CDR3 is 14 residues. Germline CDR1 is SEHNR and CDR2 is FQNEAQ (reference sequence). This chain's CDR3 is CASSLGLLKNIQYF. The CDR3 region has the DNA TGTGCCAGCAGCTTGGGACTCCTGAAAAACATTCAGTACTTC.

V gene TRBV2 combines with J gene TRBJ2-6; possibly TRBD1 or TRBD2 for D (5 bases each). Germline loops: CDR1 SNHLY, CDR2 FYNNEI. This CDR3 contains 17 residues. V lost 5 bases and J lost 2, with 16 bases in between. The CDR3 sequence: CASSSRDLKAGANVLTF. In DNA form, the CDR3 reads TGTGCCAGCAGTTCCCGGGACCTCAAGGCTGGGGCCAACGTCCTGACTTTC.

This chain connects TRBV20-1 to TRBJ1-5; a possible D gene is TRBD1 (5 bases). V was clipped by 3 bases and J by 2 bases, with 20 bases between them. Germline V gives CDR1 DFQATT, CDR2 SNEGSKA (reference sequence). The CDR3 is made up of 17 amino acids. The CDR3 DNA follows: TGCAGTGCTAGCCTCCCGGGGGGGAATGTGGGCAATCAGCCCCAGCATTTT. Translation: CSASLPGGNVGNQPQHF.

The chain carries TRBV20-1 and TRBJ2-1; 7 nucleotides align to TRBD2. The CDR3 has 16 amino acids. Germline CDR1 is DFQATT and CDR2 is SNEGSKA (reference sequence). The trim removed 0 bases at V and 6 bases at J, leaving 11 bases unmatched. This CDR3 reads CSARDTGLIFINEQFF. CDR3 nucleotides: TGCAGTGCTAGAGATACGGGACTAATATTCATCAATGAGCAGTTCTTC.

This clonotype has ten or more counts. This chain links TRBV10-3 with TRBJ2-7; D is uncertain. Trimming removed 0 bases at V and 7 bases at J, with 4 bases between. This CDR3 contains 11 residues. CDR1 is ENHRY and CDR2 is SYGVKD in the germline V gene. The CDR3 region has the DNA TGTGCCATCAGTGAGTCGCGAGAGCAGTACTTC. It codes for CAISESREQYF.

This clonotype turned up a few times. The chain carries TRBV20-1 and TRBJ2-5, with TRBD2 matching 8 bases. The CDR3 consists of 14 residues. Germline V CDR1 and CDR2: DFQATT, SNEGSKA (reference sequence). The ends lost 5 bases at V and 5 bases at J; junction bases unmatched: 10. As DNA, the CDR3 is TGCAGTGCTCCCCTAGCGGGCTTTGCGGAGACCCAGTACTTC. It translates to CSAPLAGFAETQYF.

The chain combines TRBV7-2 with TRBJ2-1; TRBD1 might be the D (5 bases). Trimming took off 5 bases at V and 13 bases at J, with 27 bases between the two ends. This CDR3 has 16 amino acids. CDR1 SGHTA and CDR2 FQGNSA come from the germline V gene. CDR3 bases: TGTGCCAGCAGCGGCAGGGTGGAGAGTGGAGAGAACATTCAGTTCTTC. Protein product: CASSGRVESGENIQFF.

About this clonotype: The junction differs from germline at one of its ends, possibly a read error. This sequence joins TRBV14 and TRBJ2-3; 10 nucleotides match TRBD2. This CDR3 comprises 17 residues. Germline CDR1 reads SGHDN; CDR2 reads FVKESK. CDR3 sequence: CAGSLRTSGGWIDTQYF. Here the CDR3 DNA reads TGTGCCGGCAGCCTCCGGACTAGCGGAGGATGGATTGATACGCAGTATTTT.

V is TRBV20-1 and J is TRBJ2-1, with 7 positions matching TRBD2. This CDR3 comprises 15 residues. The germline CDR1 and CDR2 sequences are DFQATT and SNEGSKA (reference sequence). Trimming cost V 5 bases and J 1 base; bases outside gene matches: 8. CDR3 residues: CSAGPASGSYNEQFF. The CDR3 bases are TGCAGTGCTGGACCTGCTAGCGGATCCTACAATGAGCAGTTCTTC.